What follows describes a single T cell receptor (beta chain). The target antigen is unknown. Germline CDR1 MRHNA, CDR2 SNTAGT. The V end lost 0 bases, the J end lost 6 bases, and 9 bases lay between the germline ends. The CDR3 has 14 amino acids. The data were obtained in a study of cytomegalovirus exposure and HLA in healthy donors. 13 Jbeta primers and 60 Vbeta primers were used for the PCR. How the authors handled the data: Counted up in a later analysis, unique TCR beta chains came to 60 million to 95 million, with about 9.9 million shared. Repertoires were generated with immunoSEQ multiplex PCR, while TCRdb's copy carries only in-frame clones and drops some. The V and J calls and clone size come from that table; D and trimming were worked out from the DNA. Its table records roughly 200,000 clones. The study, taken as a whole, reports: DRB1 had the most TCR associations and HLA-C the fewest, a later analysis found, with rates varying by HLA locus.

The receptor was isolated from a man aged 30 to 39 in good health and CMV-seronegative. Material for sequencing was PBMCs. J is TRBJ2-1 and V is TRBV6-4; D remains ambiguous. This chain's CDR3 is CASSDSWSSNEQFF. CDR3 sequence (DNA): TGTGCCAGCAGTGACTCGTGGAGTTCCAATGAGCAGTTCTTC.